This TCR beta chain emerged from a study of cytomegalovirus exposure and HLA in healthy donors. Study-wide results and caveats: Immune exposure was documented only through CMV serostatus.

Amplification used 60 Vbeta primers and 13 Jbeta primers. Method: immunoSEQ multiplex PCR; TCRdb's copy keeps in-frame clones and lacks some. The sample consists of tens of thousands of clones, roughly 86% of them appearing once. In the case of this clone: Its antigen is not known.

This TCR derives from a man aged 25-45 years in good health and CMV-seropositive. Sequenced material: PBMCs.

The CDR3 region has the DNA TGTGCCAGCTTACCCGAGGAGGCGAGCTCCTACGAGCAGTACTTC. The encoded protein is CASLPEEASSYEQYF. This chain uses TRBV28 with TRBJ2-7, with D possibly matching TRBD2 (5 bases). The CDR3 has 15 residues. V was shortened by 8 bases and J by 0 bases, with 17 bases between the two germline ends. The germline gives CDR1 MDHEN, CDR2 SYDVKM.